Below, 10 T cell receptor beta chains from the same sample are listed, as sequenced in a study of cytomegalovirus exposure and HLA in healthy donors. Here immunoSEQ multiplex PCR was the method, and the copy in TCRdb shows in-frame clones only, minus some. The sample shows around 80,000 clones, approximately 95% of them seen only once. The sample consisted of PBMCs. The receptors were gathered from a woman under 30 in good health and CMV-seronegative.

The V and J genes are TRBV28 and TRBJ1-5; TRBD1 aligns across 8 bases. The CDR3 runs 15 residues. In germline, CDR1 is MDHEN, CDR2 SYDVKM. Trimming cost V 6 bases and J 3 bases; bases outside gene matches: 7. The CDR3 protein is CASSRRDRNNQPQHF. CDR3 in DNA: TGTGCCAGCAGCCGCCGGGACAGGAACAATCAGCCCCAGCATTTT. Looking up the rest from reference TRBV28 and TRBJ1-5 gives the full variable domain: DVKVTQSSRYLVKRTGEKVFLECVQDMDHENMFWYRQDPGLGLRLIYFSYDVKMKEKGDIPEGYSVSREKKERFSLILESASTNQTSMYLCASSRRDRNNQPQHFGDGTRLSIL.

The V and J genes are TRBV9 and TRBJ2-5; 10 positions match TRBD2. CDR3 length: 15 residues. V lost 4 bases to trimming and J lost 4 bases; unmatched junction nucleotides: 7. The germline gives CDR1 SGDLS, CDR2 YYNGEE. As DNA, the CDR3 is TGTGCCAGCAGCTCTCAGCGGGGGGGCGGAGAGACCCAGTACTTC. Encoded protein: CASSSQRGGGETQYF.

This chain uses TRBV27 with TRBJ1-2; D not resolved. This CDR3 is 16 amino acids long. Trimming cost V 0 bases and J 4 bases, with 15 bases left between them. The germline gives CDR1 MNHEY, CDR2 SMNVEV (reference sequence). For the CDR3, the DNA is TGTGCCAGCAGTTTATCGAAACCCGGGGTGGCCTATGGCTACACCTTC. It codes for CASSLSKPGVAYGYTF.

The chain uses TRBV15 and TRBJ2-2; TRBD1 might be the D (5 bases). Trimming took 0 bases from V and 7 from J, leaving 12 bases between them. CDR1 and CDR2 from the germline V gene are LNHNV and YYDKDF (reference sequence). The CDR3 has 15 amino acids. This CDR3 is CATSRETQGFGELFF. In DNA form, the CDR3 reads TGTGCCACCAGCAGAGAAACTCAGGGATTCGGGGAGCTGTTTTTT.

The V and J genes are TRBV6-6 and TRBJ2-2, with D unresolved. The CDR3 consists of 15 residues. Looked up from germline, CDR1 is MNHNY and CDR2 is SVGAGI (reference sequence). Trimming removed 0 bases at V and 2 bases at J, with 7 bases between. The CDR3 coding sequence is TGTGCCAGCAGTTACTCCCACTCCAACACCGGGGAGCTGTTTTTT. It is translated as CASSYSHSNTGELFF.

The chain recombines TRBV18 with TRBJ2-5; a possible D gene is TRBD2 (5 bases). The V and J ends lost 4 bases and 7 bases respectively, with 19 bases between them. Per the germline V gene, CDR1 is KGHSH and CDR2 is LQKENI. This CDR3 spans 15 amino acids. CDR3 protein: CASSLSAGGEATQYF. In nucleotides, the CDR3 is TGTGCCAGCTCACTATCGGCCGGAGGTGAGGCGACCCAGTACTTC.

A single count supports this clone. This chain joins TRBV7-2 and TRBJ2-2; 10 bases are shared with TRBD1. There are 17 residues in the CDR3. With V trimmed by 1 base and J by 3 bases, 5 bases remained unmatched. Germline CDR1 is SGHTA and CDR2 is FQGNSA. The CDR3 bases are TGTGCCAGCAGCTTAGTAACGACAGGGGGCGACACCGGGGAGCTGTTTTTT. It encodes CASSLVTTGGDTGELFF.

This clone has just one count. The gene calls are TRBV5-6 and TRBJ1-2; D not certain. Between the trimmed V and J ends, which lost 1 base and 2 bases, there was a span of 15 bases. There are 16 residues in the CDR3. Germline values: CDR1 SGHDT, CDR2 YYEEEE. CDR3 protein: CASSLSGVRKNYGYTF. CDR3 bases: TGTGCCAGCAGCTTGTCCGGGGTTCGAAAGAACTATGGCTACACCTTC. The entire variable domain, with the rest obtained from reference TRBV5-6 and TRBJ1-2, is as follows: DAGVTQSPTHLIKTRGQQVTLRCSPKSGHDTVSWYQQALGQGPQFIFQYYEEEERQRGNFPDRFSGHQFPNYSSELNVNALLLGDSALYLCASSLSGVRKNYGYTFGSGTRLTVV.

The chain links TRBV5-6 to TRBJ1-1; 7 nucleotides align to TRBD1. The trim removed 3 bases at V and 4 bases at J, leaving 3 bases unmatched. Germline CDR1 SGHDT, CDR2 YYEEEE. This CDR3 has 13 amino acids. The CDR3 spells CASSWGTATEAFF. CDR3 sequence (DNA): TGTGCCAGCAGCTGGGGGACAGCCACTGAAGCTTTCTTT.

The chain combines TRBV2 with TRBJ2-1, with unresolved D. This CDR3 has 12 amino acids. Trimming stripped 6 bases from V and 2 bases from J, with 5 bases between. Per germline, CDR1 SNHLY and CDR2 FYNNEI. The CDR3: CASRGAYNEQFF. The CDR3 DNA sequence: TGTGCCAGCAGGGGCGCCTACAATGAGCAGTTCTTC.